These 10 T cell receptor beta chains were all obtained from the same sample, sequenced in a study of blood T cell repertoires in COVID-19. Clones were read by immunoSEQ multiplex PCR, and TCRdb kept only the in-frame ones, dropping some. Among approximately 360,000 clones listed, 88% were seen once. Sequencing input: PBMCs or T cells enriched from blood (not recorded which). The receptors stem from a woman aged 25-40 years with acute COVID-19.

The V call is TRBV18, the J call TRBJ2-1; 14 bases agree with TRBD2. V shed 3 bases, J shed 8 bases, and the junction held 15 bases outside the gene matches. Germline-derived CDR1 and CDR2 are KGHSH and LQKENI. The CDR3 loop spans 19 amino acids. This CDR3 reads CASSPGDGLAGGSGDEQFF. CDR3 sequence (DNA): TGTGCCAGCTCACCCGGTGACGGACTAGCGGGGGGAAGCGGGGATGAGCAGTTCTTC. Combining the CDR3 with reference TRBV18 and TRBJ2-1 gives the whole variable domain NAGVMQNPRHLVRRRGQEARLRCSPMKGHSHVYWYRQLPEEGLKFMVYLQKENIIDESGMPKERFSAEFPKEGPSILRIQQVVRGDSAAYFCASSPGDGLAGGSGDEQFFGPGTRLTVL.

This clone was observed a handful of times. V is TRBV7-2 and J is TRBJ1-1, with TRBD1 matching 9 bases. V shed 2 bases and J 5 bases; nucleotides not matched to a gene: 6. Germline CDR1 reads SGHTA; CDR2 reads FQGNSA. The CDR3 runs 15 residues. The CDR3: CASSLSDRGWTEAFF. Here the CDR3 DNA reads TGTGCCAGCAGCTTATCCGACAGGGGGTGGACTGAAGCTTTCTTT.

This chain uses TRBV9 with TRBJ2-1; 7 bases map to TRBD2. The CDR3 loop spans 16 amino acids. Germline trimming cut 0 bases from V and 2 bases from J; bases unmatched to any gene: 5. Per the germline V gene, CDR1 is SGDLS and CDR2 is YYNGEE. CDR3 protein: CASSVGGTTAYNEQFF. In DNA form, the CDR3 reads TGTGCCAGCAGCGTAGGAGGGACTACGGCCTACAATGAGCAGTTCTTC. The variable domain in full, with the rest retrieved from reference TRBV9 and TRBJ2-1, is DSGVTQTPKHLITATGQRVTLRCSPRSGDLSVYWYQQSLDQGLQFLIQYYNGEERAKGNILERFSAQQFPDLHSELNLSSLELGDSALYFCASSVGGTTAYNEQFFGPGTRLTVL.

The V call is TRBV19, the J call TRBJ2-7; tentatively, D is TRBD2 (6 bases). CDR1 and CDR2 from the germline V gene are LNHDA and SQIVND (reference sequence). This CDR3 is built from 15 residues. Trimming took off 4 bases at V and 3 bases at J, with 16 bases between the two ends. For the CDR3, the DNA is TGTGCCAGTAGTACGTCGGAGGGAGGAGGCTACGAGCAGTACTTC. Encoded protein: CASSTSEGGGYEQYF.

V is TRBV10-3 and J is TRBJ1-6; weak D call: TRBD1 (5 bases). Trimming left V 11 bases short and J 8 bases short, with 13 bases between. Germline CDR1 reads ENHRY; CDR2 reads SYGVKD. The CDR3 is 12 residues long. CDR3 DNA sequence: TGTGCCGTACGGTGGGGGGATTCACCCCTCCACTTT. It specifies CAVRWGDSPLHF.

Only one count was recorded for this clone. The genes are TRBV7-9 and TRBJ2-1; 9 bases are shared with TRBD2. This CDR3 spans 13 amino acids. J gave up 15 bases and V 8 bases, and 14 bases lay outside the gene matches. Germline CDR1 and CDR2: SEHNR and FQNEAQ (reference sequence). CDR3 protein: CASAVGGGEGRFF. The CDR3 DNA follows: TGTGCCAGCGCGGTAGGCGGGGGGGAGGGCCGGTTCTTC.

Turning to this clone: In the same sample, other DNA sequences code for this CDR3. The CDR3 DNA reads as TGTGCCAGCAGCTTCCTTAGCACAGATACGCAGTATTTT. Its protein is CASSFLSTDTQYF. The V and J genes are TRBV5-6 and TRBJ2-3; no reliable D call. This CDR3 spans 13 amino acids. Germline values: CDR1 SGHDT, CDR2 YYEEEE. The germline V and J ends were trimmed by 2 bases and 0 bases, with 4 bases remaining between them.

This chain links TRBV5-6 with TRBJ2-7; D perhaps matches TRBD1 (6 bases). Germline V lookup: CDR1 SGHDT, CDR2 YYEEEE. The CDR3 has 13 amino acids. The V end lost 0 bases, the J end lost 3 bases, and 7 bases lay between the germline ends. CDR3 DNA: TGTGCCAGCAGCTTGGGACAGGACTACGAGCAGTACTTC. Amino acid sequence: CASSLGQDYEQYF. Full variable domain (rest looked up from reference TRBV5-6 and TRBJ2-7): DAGVTQSPTHLIKTRGQQVTLRCSPKSGHDTVSWYQQALGQGPQFIFQYYEEEERQRGNFPDRFSGHQFPNYSSELNVNALLLGDSALYLCASSLGQDYEQYFGPGTRLTVT.

This clone was detected only a few times. This chain uses TRBV30 with TRBJ1-2, with 12 bases aligning to TRBD1. V gave up 1 base and J gave up 2 bases; unmatched junction bases: 5. The CDR3 is 16 amino acids. CDR1 is GTSNPN and CDR2 is SVGIG in the germline V gene (reference sequence). In nucleotides, the CDR3 is TGTGCCTGGAGTGAGGGACAGGGGGCGTACAACTATGGCTACACCTTC. It codes for CAWSEGQGAYNYGYTF.

The chain recombines TRBV7-2 with TRBJ1-1; 9 bases map to TRBD1. V gave up 2 bases and J gave up 4 bases; unmatched junction bases: 2. CDR3 length: 14 amino acids. Germline values: CDR1 SGHTA, CDR2 FQGNSA. CDR3 region: CASSLNRGPTEAFF. The CDR3 region has the DNA TGTGCCAGCAGCTTAAACAGGGGGCCCACTGAAGCTTTCTTT.